Below, 13 T cell receptor beta chains from the same sample are listed, as sequenced in a study of blood T cell repertoires in COVID-19. The method was immunoSEQ multiplex PCR; TCRdb's version includes in-frame clones alone and lacks a portion of them. The data show roughly 120,000 clones, around 89% seen once. Sequenced material: peripheral blood. The receptors shown here come from a woman between 45 and 60 years old with acute or convalescent COVID-19.

The V and J genes are TRBV15 and TRBJ2-1; 7 nucleotides align to TRBD2. The ends lost 0 bases at V and 7 bases at J; junction bases unmatched: 9. The V gene's germline CDR1 is LNHNV and CDR2 YYDKDF (reference sequence). This CDR3 has 16 amino acids. Here the CDR3 DNA reads TGTGCCACCAGCAGAGATAGGGACGGGAGGTTTAATGAGCAGTTCTTC. Translation gives CATSRDRDGRFNEQFF. The full variable domain, with the rest looked up from reference TRBV15 and TRBJ2-1, is DAMVIQNPRYQVTQFGKPVTLSCSQTLNHNVMYWYQQKSSQAPKLLFHYYDKDFNNEADTPDNFQSRRPNTSFCFLDIRSPGLGDTAMYLCATSRDRDGRFNEQFFGPGTRLTVL.

The V gene is TRBV5-5, the J gene TRBJ1-1; D may be TRBD1 (5 bases). Germline lookup yields CDR1 SGHKS and CDR2 YYEKEE (reference sequence). The CDR3 has 14 amino acids. V was trimmed by 7 bases and J by 1 base, leaving 14 bases between them. The DNA for the CDR3 is TGTGCCAGCTTGGGGCTCCTAGGGAACACTGAAGCTTTCTTT. Amino acids: CASLGLLGNTEAFF.

The chain employs TRBV19 and TRBJ1-6; no clear D gene. The germline V gene encodes CDR1 LNHDA and CDR2 SQIVND (reference sequence). The germline V and J ends were trimmed by 3 bases and 7 bases, with 10 bases remaining between them. This CDR3 contains 14 residues. The CDR3 spells CASSIHSSNSPLHF. The DNA of the CDR3 is TGTGCCAGTAGTATCCACTCCTCGAATTCACCCCTCCACTTT.

In this sample, this clone turned up a few times. This chain's CDR3 is CASGIGTGSYGYTF. The CDR3 nucleotides are TGTGCCAGCGGAATAGGGACAGGGTCCTATGGCTACACCTTC. The chain employs TRBV7-9 and TRBJ1-2, with TRBD1 matching 9 bases. Trimming at V came to 8 bases and at J to 4 bases, leaving 8 bases not matched to a gene. Germline V gives CDR1 SEHNR, CDR2 FQNEAQ (reference sequence). The CDR3 length is 14 residues. Full variable domain (outside the CDR3, taken from reference TRBV7-9 and TRBJ1-2): DTGVSQNPRHKITKRGQNVTFRCDPISEHNRLYWYRQTLGQGPEFLTYFQNEAQLEKSRLLSDRFSAERPKGSFSTLEIQRTEQGDSAMYLCASGIGTGSYGYTFGSGTRLTVV.

This clone was observed a single time. The chain combines TRBV6-2 or TRBV6-3 with TRBJ2-7; maybe TRBD2 (6 bases). The CDR3 extends over 14 amino acids. V lost 6 bases and J 1 base, leaving 13 bases between the germline ends. Germline CDR1 reads MNHEY; CDR2 reads SVGEGT. CDR3 nucleotide sequence: TGTGCCAGCAGCGCCGGGACTGAGTCCTACGAGCAGTACTTC. Its protein is CASSAGTESYEQYF.

This clone was detected only once. The chain links TRBV10-3 to TRBJ1-1; D unclear. The V and J ends lost 0 bases and 1 base respectively, with 9 bases between them. This CDR3 region has 15 residues. Germline CDR1 and CDR2: ENHRY and SYGVKD. CDR3 region: CAISESALWNTEAFF. The CDR3 DNA is TGTGCCATCAGTGAGTCTGCGCTATGGAACACTGAAGCTTTCTTT.

The genes are TRBV28 and TRBJ1-2, with 9 bases that match TRBD1. After removal of 4 bases from V and 7 bases from J, the junction contained 10 bases not matched to a gene. CDR3 length equals 15 residues. Germline V gives CDR1 MDHEN, CDR2 SYDVKM. The CDR3 region is CASSSLTGGVGGYTF. The DNA of the CDR3 is TGTGCCAGCAGTTCCCTGACAGGGGGAGTGGGTGGCTACACCTTC.

The genes are TRBV10-1 and TRBJ2-7, with 11 bases fitting TRBD1. V was pared by 2 bases and J by 6 bases, with 3 bases of the junction left unmatched. Germline CDR1 and CDR2: WNHNN and SYGVQD (reference sequence). The CDR3 is 14 amino acids. The chain's CDR3 is CASSETGQGGEQYF. In DNA, the CDR3 is TGCGCCAGCAGTGAGACGGGACAGGGGGGCGAGCAGTACTTC.

This chain connects TRBV7-8 to TRBJ1-1, with TRBD1 matching over 9 bases. The germline V gene encodes CDR1 SGHVS and CDR2 FQNEAQ. CDR3 length: 14 amino acids. V gave up 3 bases and J gave up 4 bases; unmatched junction bases: 3. The CDR3 spells CASSFPTGGTEAFF. CDR3 in DNA: TGTGCCAGCAGCTTCCCGACAGGGGGCACTGAAGCTTTCTTT.

The rearrangement uses TRBV28 and TRBJ1-5, with a weak D call TRBD1 (5 bases). CDR3 size: 16 residues. V was shortened by 10 bases and J by 5 bases, with 24 bases between the two germline ends. CDR1 and CDR2 (germline): MDHEN, SYDVKM. The CDR3 sequence: CAITPGLKAGDQPQHF. The DNA for the CDR3 is TGTGCCATCACTCCGGGACTTAAAGCCGGAGATCAGCCCCAGCATTTT.

The J gene is TRBJ2-6, the V gene TRBV5-6; D is ambiguous. The CDR3 spans 16 residues. Germline V CDR1 and CDR2: SGHDT, YYEEEE. The V end lost 3 bases, the J end lost 5 bases, and 15 bases lay between the germline ends. The CDR3 reads CASSSNSLSWANVLTF. In nucleotides, the CDR3 is TGTGCCAGCAGCTCTAATAGCTTAAGCTGGGCCAACGTCCTGACTTTC. The variable domain in full, with the rest retrieved from reference TRBV5-6 and TRBJ2-6, is DAGVTQSPTHLIKTRGQQVTLRCSPKSGHDTVSWYQQALGQGPQFIFQYYEEEERQRGNFPDRFSGHQFPNYSSELNVNALLLGDSALYLCASSSNSLSWANVLTFGAGSRLTVL.

The chain couples TRBV2 to TRBJ1-2; D perhaps matches TRBD1 (6 bases). The CDR3 covers 14 residues. Germline V lookup: CDR1 SNHLY, CDR2 FYNNEI. With 6 bases removed from V and 6 bases from J, the gap between germline ends came to 17 bases. The CDR3 bases are TGTGCCAGCAGCGACGAGGGGGGGCGGGATGGCTACACCTTC. This codes for CASSDEGGRDGYTF.

The CDR3 loop reads CASSTSPGGRYGYTF. The CDR3 nucleotides are TGTGCCAGTAGTACATCTCCAGGGGGTCGCTATGGCTACACCTTC. V is TRBV19 and J is TRBJ1-2, with TRBD1 matching over 7 bases. Germline V CDR1 and CDR2: LNHDA, SQIVND (reference sequence). The ends lost 4 bases at V and 4 bases at J; junction bases unmatched: 9. The CDR3 has 15 amino acids.